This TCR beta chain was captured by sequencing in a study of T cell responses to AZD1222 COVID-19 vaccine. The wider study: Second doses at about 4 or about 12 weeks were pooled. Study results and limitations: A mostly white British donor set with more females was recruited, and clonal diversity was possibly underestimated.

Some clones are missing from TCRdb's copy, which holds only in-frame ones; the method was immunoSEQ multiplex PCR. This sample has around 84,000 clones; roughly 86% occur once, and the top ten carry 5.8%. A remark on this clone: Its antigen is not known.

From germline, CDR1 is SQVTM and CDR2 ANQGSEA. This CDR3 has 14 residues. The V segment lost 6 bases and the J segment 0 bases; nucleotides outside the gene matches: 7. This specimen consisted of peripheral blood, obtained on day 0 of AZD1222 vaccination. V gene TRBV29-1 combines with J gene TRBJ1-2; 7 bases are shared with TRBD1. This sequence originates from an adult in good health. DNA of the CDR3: TGCAGCGTCTGGACAGGCAAAGCTAACTATGGCTACACCTTC. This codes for CSVWTGKANYGYTF.